This record looks at one TCR beta chain sequence and its context. The antigen is unknown. The sample belongs to a study of CD8+ T cells in alopecia areata. Study findings and constraints: Lesional scalp, notably in alopecia totalis/universalis, had clonality above that of normal scalp. Both scalp clonality and the expanded CD8+ clones among the top 100 showed a significant decrease with tofacitinib. Tissue-resident alphabeta T cells belonging to normal skin likewise get sequenced within scalp specimens.

Treatment given: oral pan-JAK inhibitor, 5-10 mg twice daily. Extraction and reverse transcription of RNA yielded cDNA as the sequencing template. TCRdb's table, derived via immunoSEQ multiplex PCR, lists solely in-frame clones and lacks some. The sample carries hundreds of thousands of clones, 60% recorded once. Germline CDR1 is SGHRS and CDR2 is YFSETQ. The CDR3 has 15 amino acids. Trimming cost V 0 bases and J 0 bases; bases outside gene matches: 0. This clonotype was obtained from a human donor with alopecia areata. The rearrangement links TRBV5-1 to TRBJ1-3, with 7 bases identical to TRBD1. The specimen was CD4+ T cells sorted from blood, collected between weeks 51 and 54, from a patient treated with tofacitinib. In DNA form, the CDR3 reads TGCGCCAGCAGCTTGGGGGACAGCTCTGGAAACACCATATATTTT. Its translation: CASSLGDSSGNTIYF.